This T cell receptor (beta chain) was recovered during a study of control samples from healthy donors and cancer patients. Only in-frame clones appear in the TCRdb table, and some are missing; sequencing was by immunoSEQ multiplex PCR. The table includes some 35,000 clones, approximately 93% detected once. Germline V gives CDR1 SGHDT, CDR2 YYEEEE. Trimming cost V 5 bases and J 7 bases, with 10 bases left between them. This CDR3 comprises 12 residues. This receptor was obtained from a man between 40 and 49 years old with colorectal cancer. Sequenced input: PBMCs. J is TRBJ2-1 and V is TRBV5-6; the D is unclear. CDR3 nucleotide sequence: TGTGCCAGCAGTCGAGCCCGGAATGAGCAGTTCTTC. Encoded protein: CASSRARNEQFF.